These 9 T cell receptor beta chains share one sample of origin, sequenced in a study of monozygotic twins with inflammatory bowel disease. TCRdb re-called the 5' RACE reads, yielding one record per CDR3 amino acid sequence without DNA. This sample lists some 90,000 distinct CDR3 sequences; its ten largest clones have 7.4%. Sequenced material: blood. The source of these receptors is a human donor with ulcerative colitis or Crohn's disease, or a healthy co-twin of an affected twin (not recorded which).

The V and J genes are TRBV2 and TRBJ1-6; TCRdb picks TRBD1, but there is no DNA to check that call. The CDR3 extends over 16 amino acids. In germline, CDR1 is SNHLY, CDR2 FYNNEI. CDR3 amino acids: CASSEASRQGRTPLHF.

The chain uses TRBV20-1 and TRBJ2-3; TCRdb indicates TRBD1, and absent DNA this call remains unverified. The CDR3 length is 14 residues. Looked up from germline, CDR1 is DFQATT and CDR2 is SNEGSKA (reference sequence). CDR3 sequence reads: CSAEAGAATDTQYF.

This rearrangement joins TRBV5-1 to TRBJ2-7; checking the TCRdb D call of TRBD1 is not possible without DNA. The CDR3 runs to 16 residues. CDR1 and CDR2 from the germline V gene are SGHRS and YFSETQ. CDR3 loop: CASSLAFGTGPHEQYF.

CDR3 residues: CASSFTEADTQYF. The chain links TRBV5-4 to TRBJ2-3; TCRdb outputs TRBD2, but without DNA this stays unchecked. Germline V lookup: CDR1 SGHNT, CDR2 YYREEE (reference sequence). CDR3 size: 13 residues.

The V call is TRBV7-8, the J call TRBJ2-3; TCRdb calls TRBD1, which cannot be checked without DNA. The length of the CDR3 is 16 residues. Germline V gene sequence: CDR1 SGHVS, CDR2 FQNEAQ. The CDR3 spells CASSSTWQGSTDTQYF.

The chain carries TRBV20-1 and TRBJ1-4; the TRBD1 assignment by TCRdb is unverifiable without DNA. Germline values: CDR1 DFQATT, CDR2 SNEGSKA (reference sequence). The CDR3 covers 13 residues. CDR3 region: CSAARALNEKLFF.

CDR3 region: CASSFQGVRTGELFF. This sequence joins TRBV7-2 and TRBJ2-2; TCRdb picks TRBD1, but there is no DNA to check that call. Germline values: CDR1 SGHTA, CDR2 FQGNSA. The CDR3 covers 15 residues.

CDR3 region: CASSQPDTGDRQYF. V and J are TRBV3-1 and TRBJ2-7; TCRdb indicates TRBD1, and absent DNA this call remains unverified. Germline lookup yields CDR1 LGHDT and CDR2 YNNKEL (reference sequence). The CDR3 length is 14 residues.

The J gene is TRBJ2-1, the V gene TRBV11-3; there is no DNA to check the TCRdb D call of TRBD2. The CDR3 sequence is 16 residues long. Germline V lookup: CDR1 SGHNT, CDR2 YENEEA. CDR3 amino acids: CASSLRGGRNYNEQFF.